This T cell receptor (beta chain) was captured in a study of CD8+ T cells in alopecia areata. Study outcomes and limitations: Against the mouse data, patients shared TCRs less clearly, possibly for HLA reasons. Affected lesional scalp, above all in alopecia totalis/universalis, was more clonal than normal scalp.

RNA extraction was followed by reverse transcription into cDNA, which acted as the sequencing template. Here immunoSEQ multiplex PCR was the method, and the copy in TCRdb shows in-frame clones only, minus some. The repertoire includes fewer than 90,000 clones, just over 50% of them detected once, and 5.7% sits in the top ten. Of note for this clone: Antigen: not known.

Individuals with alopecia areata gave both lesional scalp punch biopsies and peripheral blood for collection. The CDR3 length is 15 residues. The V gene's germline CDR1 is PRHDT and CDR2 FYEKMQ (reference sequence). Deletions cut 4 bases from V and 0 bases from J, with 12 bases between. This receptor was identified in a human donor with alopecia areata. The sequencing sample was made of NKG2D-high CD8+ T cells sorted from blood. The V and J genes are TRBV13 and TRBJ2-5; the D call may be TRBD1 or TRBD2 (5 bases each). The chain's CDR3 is CASSSLEGYQETQYF. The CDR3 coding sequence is TGTGCCAGCAGCTCCCTCGAGGGGTACCAAGAGACCCAGTACTTC.